The sequence of this T cell receptor beta chain was determined in a study of radiation and T cells in renal cell carcinoma. Study-wide results and limits: Baseline intratumoral clonotype presence is unknown without pretreatment biopsies. Irradiated tumors had higher TCR clonality than control tumors.

Comment on this clone: Its target is unknown.

Germline values: CDR1 SGDLS, CDR2 YYNGEE. Trimming at V came to 2 bases and at J to 9 bases, leaving 6 bases not matched to a gene. This CDR3 contains 15 residues. The treatment here: 15 Gy SBRT to primary tumor, nephrectomy 4 weeks later. Repertoires were generated with immunoSEQ multiplex PCR, while TCRdb's copy carries only in-frame clones and drops some. The repertoire consists of about 18,000 clones, with around 55% occurring once and the leading ten covering around 11%. The TCR was taken from a man aged 50 to 60 with renal cell carcinoma. The source was tumor tissue, collected from a patient whose treatment included radiotherapy and nephrectomy. The rearrangement joins TRBV9 to TRBJ2-1; TRBD2 matches 12 bases. The CDR3 loop reads CASSVSSGGASEQFF. The CDR3 DNA reads TGTGCCAGCAGCGTTTCTAGCGGGGGGGCCTCTGAGCAGTTCTTC.